What follows are 18 T cell receptor beta chains derived from one specimen sequenced in a study of blood T cell repertoires in COVID-19. The data were produced by immunoSEQ multiplex PCR, yet TCRdb's version contains in-frame clones alone and is incomplete. The sample contains about 300,000 clones, roughly 90% of which appear only once. Source material: PBMCs or T cells enriched from blood (not recorded which). These receptors were taken from a woman between 45 and 65 years old who had been exposed to COVID-19.

The chain has TRBV7-8 and TRBJ1-1; D perhaps matches TRBD1 (5 bases). Germline values: CDR1 SGHVS, CDR2 FQNEAQ. Trimming cost V 0 bases and J 2 bases, with 10 bases left between them. The CDR3 is 15 amino acids. The CDR3: CASSLAGRGNTEAFF. The CDR3 region has the DNA TGTGCCAGCAGCTTAGCGGGGCGGGGAAACACTGAAGCTTTCTTT.

This chain links TRBV5-1 with TRBJ2-5; 8 bases agree with TRBD1. The CDR3 loop spans 13 amino acids. J was trimmed by 5 bases and V by 7 bases; bases with no gene match: 7. Germline CDR1 reads SGHRS; CDR2 reads YFSETQ. CDR3 sequence: CASSQGARETQYF. In nucleotides, the CDR3 is TGCGCCAGCTCTCAGGGGGCTCGGGAGACCCAGTACTTC.

The V call is TRBV13, the J call TRBJ1-3, with D hard to call. Germline CDR1 and CDR2: PRHDT and FYEKMQ (reference sequence). V lost 2 bases to trimming and J lost 0 bases, with 5 bases between them. This CDR3 has 14 amino acids. CDR3 loop: CASSLLSSGNTIYF. DNA for the CDR3: TGTGCCAGCAGCTTACTCAGCTCTGGAAACACCATATATTTT.

The J gene is TRBJ2-7, the V gene TRBV5-5; 9 bases agree with TRBD1. Per germline, CDR1 SGHKS and CDR2 YYEKEE (reference sequence). V shed 5 bases, J shed 7 bases, and the junction held 7 bases outside the gene matches. The CDR3 has 13 amino acids. CDR3 sequence (DNA): TGTGCCAGCAGTGAAAGACAGGGGGGAGAGCAGTACTTC. Protein sequence: CASSERQGGEQYF.

This clone was counted only a few times. The chain combines TRBV28 with TRBJ1-5; D uncertain. CDR1 is MDHEN, CDR2 SYDVKM, per germline. V was cut by 4 bases and J by 6 bases, with 13 bases left in between. The CDR3 runs to 14 residues. CDR3: CASSSRHGSQPQHF. The CDR3 region has the DNA TGTGCCAGCAGTTCAAGACACGGGAGTCAGCCCCAGCATTTT.

The chain uses TRBV2 and TRBJ1-6; 8 positions agree with TRBD1. J was trimmed by 8 bases and V by 6 bases; bases with no gene match: 3. This CDR3 has 13 residues. CDR1 and CDR2 (germline): SNHLY, FYNNEI. CDR3 sequence reads: CASRWTGYSPLHF. CDR3 bases: TGTGCCAGCAGATGGACAGGGTATTCACCCCTCCACTTT.

V is TRBV30 and J is TRBJ2-7; D not certain. CDR3 length: 11 residues. Germline V gene lookup returns CDR1 GTSNPN and CDR2 SVGIG (reference sequence). V was cut by 2 bases and J by 2 bases, with 4 bases left in between. The CDR3 region is CAWSTAYEQYF. The CDR3 region has the DNA TGTGCCTGGAGTACTGCCTACGAGCAGTACTTC.

The rearrangement links TRBV30 to TRBJ1-2; TRBD1 might be the D (6 bases). V lost 5 bases and J 7 bases, leaving 14 bases between the germline ends. The CDR3 length is 12 residues. Germline V gene lookup returns CDR1 GTSNPN and CDR2 SVGIG (reference sequence). The CDR3 DNA reads as TGTGCCTGGCGTGGGGGGCGAGGTGGCTACACCTTC. It is translated as CAWRGGRGGYTF.

V and J are TRBV3-1 (or the pseudogene TRBV3-2) and TRBJ2-3; TRBD1 is a possible D gene (5 bases). Trimming took off 1 base at V and 7 bases at J, with 15 bases between the two ends. Germline CDR1 reads LGHDT; CDR2 reads YNNKEL (reference sequence). This CDR3 is 15 amino acids long. The CDR3 DNA is TGTGCCAGCAGCCAAGTACAGGCCCCCCTAAATACGCAGTATTTT. This gives the protein CASSQVQAPLNTQYF.

The chain recombines TRBV28 with TRBJ1-3; 7 bases fit TRBD1. The CDR3 is made up of 16 amino acids. Trimming at V came to 6 bases and at J to 0 bases, leaving 8 bases not matched to a gene. CDR1 is MDHEN and CDR2 is SYDVKM in the germline V gene. CDR3 sequence reads: CASRKERDSSGNTIYF. CDR3 nucleotides: TGTGCCAGCAGGAAGGAACGGGACAGCTCTGGAAACACCATATATTTT.

This clone has only one observation. This rearrangement joins TRBV15 to TRBJ2-1, with 8 nucleotides matching TRBD2. Germline CDR1 and CDR2: LNHNV and YYDKDF (reference sequence). This CDR3 has 17 residues. The J segment lost 7 bases and the V segment lost 5 bases, leaving 16 bases of the junction unmatched. CDR3 in amino acids: CATSGSIAGWVGNEQFF. The DNA of the CDR3 is TGTGCCACCAGCGGTTCGATAGCGGGGTGGGTGGGGAATGAGCAGTTCTTC.

The rearrangement uses TRBV28 and TRBJ2-2; D is possibly TRBD1 (6 bases). V gave up 7 bases and J gave up 5 bases, with 11 bases separating them. Germline values: CDR1 MDHEN, CDR2 SYDVKM. This CDR3 has 13 amino acids. This CDR3 reads CASKTGRTGELFF. The CDR3 bases are TGTGCCAGCAAAACAGGGCGAACCGGGGAGCTGTTTTTT.

This chain joins TRBV6-5 and TRBJ1-2; tentative D call: TRBD1 (6 bases). The CDR3 is 15 amino acids. Germline V gene sequence: CDR1 MNHEY, CDR2 SVGAGI. The V gene lost 8 bases and the J gene lost 3 bases, with 19 bases spanning the gap. CDR3 nucleotides: TGTGCCAGCTCGTGGACAGAATCCGGGGACTATGGCTACACCTTC. Translation: CASSWTESGDYGYTF.

The chain recombines TRBV5-1 with TRBJ2-5; 12 positions match TRBD2. Per germline, CDR1 SGHRS and CDR2 YFSETQ. CDR3 size: 16 residues. J gave up 2 bases and V 1 base, and 3 bases lay outside the gene matches. CDR3 sequence reads: CASSLQLAGGQETQYF. The CDR3 DNA follows: TGCGCCAGCAGCTTGCAACTAGCGGGGGGTCAAGAGACCCAGTACTTC.

The chain couples TRBV6-5 to TRBJ1-2, with unresolved D. This CDR3 region has 14 residues. V was cut by 6 bases and J by 1 base, with 12 bases left in between. Germline assignment: CDR1 MNHEY and CDR2 SVGAGI. This chain's CDR3 is CASSNSLDNYGYTF. The DNA of the CDR3 is TGTGCCAGCAGCAACAGTCTCGATAACTATGGCTACACCTTC.

The rearrangement joins TRBV5-1 to TRBJ2-7; TRBD2 matches 7 bases. The trim removed 4 bases at V and 4 bases at J, leaving 5 bases unmatched. The CDR3 spans 13 residues. The germline gives CDR1 SGHRS, CDR2 YFSETQ. CDR3 sequence reads: CASSPGRAYEQYF. CDR3 nucleotides: TGCGCCAGCAGCCCGGGGAGGGCTTACGAGCAGTACTTC.

The chain is built from TRBV7-2 and TRBJ2-5; D perhaps matches TRBD2 (7 bases). The germline CDR1 and CDR2 sequences are SGHTA and FQGNSA. Trimming cost V 5 bases and J 5 bases, with 24 bases left between them. The CDR3 has 17 residues. The CDR3 DNA reads TGTGCCAGCAGCCAAAAGCTCGTGCGGGGGCCGGGGGAGACCCAGTACTTC. Its protein product is CASSQKLVRGPGETQYF.

As to this clone: Other DNA sequences from this sample encode an identical CDR3 as well. The rearrangement links TRBV9 to TRBJ2-1, with 9 bases fitting TRBD2. V lost 0 bases and J lost 4; bases outside the gene matches: 2. Germline assignment: CDR1 SGDLS and CDR2 YYNGEE. This CDR3 has 15 amino acids. The DNA for the CDR3 is TGTGCCAGCAGCGTAGGGCTAGCGGGGTACAATGAGCAGTTCTTC. Protein: CASSVGLAGYNEQFF.